This is a list of T cell receptor beta chains from one sample in a study of CXCR3-negative and CXCR3-positive naive CD8 T cells. TCRdb reprocessed the 5' RACE reads and stores each CDR3 protein as one record, lacking DNA. The sample table includes over 100,000 distinct CDR3 sequences. The specimen was naive CXCR3+ CD8+ T cells from blood. The source is a human donor in good health. Some clones in this sample may be carry-over from other donors' samples. The CDR3 runs from the conserved cysteine through the conserved F or W.

V	J	CDR3
TRBV29-1	TRBJ2-3	CSVLAGATDTQYF
TRBV13	TRBJ1-1	CASSSTGAVGAFF
TRBV2	TRBJ2-3	CASRALGTSGFLPDTQYF
TRBV7-2	TRBJ1-1	CASRGRGVNTEAFF
TRBV3-1	TRBJ2-3	CASSPAEERPGPDTQYF
TRBV7-8	TRBJ2-7	CASSLWAGRDYEQYF
TRBV5-1	TRBJ1-4	CASTHPRGAADEKLFF
TRBV4-1	TRBJ2-1	CASSQESGSYYEQFF
TRBV29-1	TRBJ1-5	CSVAYPDQPQHF
TRBV19	TRBJ2-7	CASSISPGWNYEQYF
TRBV20-1	TRBJ2-1	CSARGSGGAYNEQFF
TRBV2	TRBJ2-7	CASSERREQYF
TRBV20-1	TRBJ2-7	CSARARTGILYEQYF
TRBV7-9	TRBJ2-3	CASSAATGGWADTQYF
TRBV5-1	TRBJ2-5	CASSFRVGYTNQETQYF
TRBV4-3	TRBJ2-7	CASSQELGANSYEQYF
TRBV27	TRBJ1-2	CASSFWTGEGYTF
TRBV7-6	TRBJ2-5	CASSAEGGPGTQYF
TRBV7-2	TRBJ2-6	CASSLNSGANVLTF
TRBV24-1	TRBJ1-2	CATSAGGGANYGYTF
TRBV19	TRBJ2-2	CASTPHGTAIYTGELFF
TRBV28	TRBJ2-7	CASSFLEPEQYF